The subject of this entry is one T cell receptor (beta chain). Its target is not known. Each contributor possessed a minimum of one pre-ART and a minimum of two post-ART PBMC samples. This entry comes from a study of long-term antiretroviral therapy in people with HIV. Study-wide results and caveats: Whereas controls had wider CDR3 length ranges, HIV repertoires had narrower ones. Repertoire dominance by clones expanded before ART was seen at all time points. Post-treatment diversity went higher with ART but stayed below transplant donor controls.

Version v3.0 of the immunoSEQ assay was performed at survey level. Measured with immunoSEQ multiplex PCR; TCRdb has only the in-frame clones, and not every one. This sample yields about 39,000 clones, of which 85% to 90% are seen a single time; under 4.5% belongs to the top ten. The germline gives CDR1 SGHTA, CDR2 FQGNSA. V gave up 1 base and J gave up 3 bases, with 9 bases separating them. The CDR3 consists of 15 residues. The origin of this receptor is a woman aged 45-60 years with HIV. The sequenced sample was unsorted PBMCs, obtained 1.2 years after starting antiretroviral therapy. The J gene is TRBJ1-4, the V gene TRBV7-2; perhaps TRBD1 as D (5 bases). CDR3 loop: CASSLGRDANEKLFF. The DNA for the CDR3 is TGTGCCAGCAGCTTAGGGAGGGACGCTAATGAAAAACTGTTTTTT.